The rows below give T cell receptor beta chains drawn from one sample of a study of graft-versus-host responses after intestinal transplantation. The data were produced by immunoSEQ multiplex PCR, yet TCRdb's version contains in-frame clones alone and is incomplete. The table shows some 86,000 clones, with around nine tenths occurring only once. These TCRs are of unknown antigen specificity. Sample: unstimulated CD8+ T cells sorted from spleen or lymph node cells, taken before intestinal transplant. All receptors come from a human donor who received an intestinal transplant. CDR3s include the opening cysteine and the closing phenylalanine or tryptophan. The D gene is left open where the match is weak.

TRBV5-1,TRBJ2-1,TRBD1,CASSLEGPGQGAGEQFF,TGCGCCAGCAGCTTGGAGGGTCCGGGACAGGGGGCAGGTGAGCAGTTCTTC
TRBV29-1,TRBJ2-1,TRBD2,CSVEREDNEQFF,TGCAGCGTCGAGCGGGAGGACAATGAGCAGTTCTTC
TRBV6-5,TRBJ2-7,-,CASSYGGRYSYEQYF,TGTGCCAGCAGTTACGGAGGAAGGTACTCCTACGAGCAGTACTTC
TRBV5-4,TRBJ2-5,-,CASSFLDYQETQYF,TGCGCCAGCAGCTTTTTAGACTACCAAGAGACCCAGTACTTC
TRBV6-1,TRBJ1-2,TRBD1,CASSPYRGDYGYTF,TGTGCCAGCAGTCCGTACAGGGGAGACTATGGCTACACCTTC
TRBV11-3,TRBJ2-3,-,CASSFGSMGTDTQYF,TGTGCCAGCAGCTTTGGTTCGATGGGCACAGATACGCAGTATTTT
TRBV6-4,TRBJ1-5,TRBD1,CASSDFEGDRVNQPQHF,TGTGCCAGCAGTGACTTCGAGGGGGACAGGGTCAATCAGCCCCAGCATTTT
TRBV7-9,TRBJ2-3,-,CASSLVGPSRSNTDTQYF,TGTGCCAGCAGCTTAGTAGGGCCTAGTCGTTCCAACACAGATACGCAGTATTTT
TRBV6-1,TRBJ1-5,-,CASSSSPGGNQPQHF,TGTGCCAGCAGTTCGTCCCCAGGGGGCAATCAGCCCCAGCATTTT
TRBV28,TRBJ2-7,TRBD2,CASSAGELYEQYF,TGTGCCTCCTCAGCGGGAGAGTTGTACGAGCAGTACTTC